One sample yielded the 7 T cell receptor beta chains listed below, sequenced in a study of CD8+ T cells in alopecia areata. cDNA prepared by RNA extraction and subsequent reverse transcription served as the template for sequencing. Produced via immunoSEQ multiplex PCR; TCRdb's table is partial and in-frame only. This sample carries almost 250,000 clones, 67% of them seen once, and the ten largest clones take roughly 1.2%. The sample in question was CD4+ T cells sorted from blood, obtained at week 0. All receptors come from a human donor with alopecia areata.

The CDR3 sequence is CASSLEIGGNQPQHF. The CDR3 DNA sequence: TGTGCCAGCAGCTTAGAGATTGGGGGCAATCAGCCCCAGCATTTT. This chain connects TRBV11-2 to TRBJ1-5; D remains ambiguous. From germline, CDR1 is SGHAT and CDR2 FQNNGV. The V gene lost 0 bases and the J gene lost 2 bases, with 8 bases spanning the gap. This CDR3 has 15 amino acids.

The chain couples TRBV30 to TRBJ2-7; the D is unclear. Germline CDR1 and CDR2: GTSNPN and SVGIG (reference sequence). Trimming cost V 4 bases and J 0 bases, with 7 bases left between them. The CDR3 extends over 12 amino acids. CDR3 nucleotides: TGTGCCTGGAAACAGAGCTCCTACGAGCAGTACTTC. Protein sequence: CAWKQSSYEQYF.

V gene TRBV5-4 combines with J gene TRBJ1-6; D gene uncertain. The CDR3 is made up of 11 amino acids. Trimming took off 4 bases at V and 13 bases at J, with 9 bases between the two ends. CDR1 is SGHNT and CDR2 is YYREEE in the germline V gene (reference sequence). The CDR3: CASSPEAPLHF. CDR3 sequence (DNA): TGTGCCAGCAGCCCCGAGGCGCCCCTCCACTTT.

V usage is TRBV5-1 and J usage is TRBJ1-1; 8 bases are shared with TRBD1. The CDR3 contains 14 residues. Per germline, CDR1 SGHRS and CDR2 YFSETQ. The junction had 6 bases not matched to a gene; V was cut back by 4 bases and J by 4 bases. The CDR3 DNA follows: TGCGCCAGCAGCCGCTCAACAGGGGGCACTGAAGCTTTCTTT. It codes for CASSRSTGGTEAFF.

V gene TRBV30 combines with J gene TRBJ2-5, with a possible D match to TRBD2 (5 bases). CDR1 is GTSNPN and CDR2 is SVGIG in the germline V gene (reference sequence). The CDR3 runs to 11 residues. V was cut by 4 bases and J by 5 bases, with 8 bases left in between. The CDR3 spells CAWKGGETQYF. The DNA of the CDR3 is TGTGCCTGGAAAGGCGGGGAGACCCAGTACTTC.

V usage is TRBV9 and J usage is TRBJ2-2; TRBD2 agrees at 9 bases. The CDR3 consists of 15 residues. Per germline, CDR1 SGDLS and CDR2 YYNGEE. V was pared by 2 bases and J by 6 bases, with 5 bases of the junction left unmatched. CDR3: CASSVAGGPPGELFF. The CDR3 bases are TGTGCCAGCAGCGTGGCGGGGGGGCCGCCCGGGGAGCTGTTTTTT.

The count of this clone is one. The rearrangement joins TRBV30 to TRBJ2-1; D remains unclear. The CDR3 runs to 10 residues. V was cut by 8 bases and J by 7 bases, with 9 bases left in between. Per germline, CDR1 GTSNPN and CDR2 SVGIG (reference sequence). CDR3 sequence: CATAPNEQFF. The CDR3 DNA is TGTGCCACAGCTCCTAATGAGCAGTTCTTC.